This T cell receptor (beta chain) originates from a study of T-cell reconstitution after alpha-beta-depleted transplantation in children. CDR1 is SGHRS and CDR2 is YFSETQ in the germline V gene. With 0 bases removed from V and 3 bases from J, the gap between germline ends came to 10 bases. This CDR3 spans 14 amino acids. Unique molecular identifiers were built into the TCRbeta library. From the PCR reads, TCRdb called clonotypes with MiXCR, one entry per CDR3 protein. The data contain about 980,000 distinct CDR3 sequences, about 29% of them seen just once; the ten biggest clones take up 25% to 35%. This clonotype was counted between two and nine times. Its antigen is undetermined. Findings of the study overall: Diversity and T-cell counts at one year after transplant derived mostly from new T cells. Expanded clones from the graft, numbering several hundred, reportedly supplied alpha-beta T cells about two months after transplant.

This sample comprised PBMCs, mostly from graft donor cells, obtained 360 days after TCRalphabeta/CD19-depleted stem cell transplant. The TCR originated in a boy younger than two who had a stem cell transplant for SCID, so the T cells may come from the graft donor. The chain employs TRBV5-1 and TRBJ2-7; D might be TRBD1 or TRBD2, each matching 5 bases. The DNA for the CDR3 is TGCGCCAGCAGCTTGGGTGGGACGGGCTACGAGCAGTACTTC. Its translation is CASSLGGTGYEQYF. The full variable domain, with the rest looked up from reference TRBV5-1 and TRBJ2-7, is KAGVTQTPRYLIKTRGQQVTLSCSPISGHRSVSWYQQTPGQGLQFLFEYFSETQRNKGNFPGRFSGRQFSNSRSEMNVSTLELGDSALYLCASSLGGTGYEQYFGPGTRLTVT.